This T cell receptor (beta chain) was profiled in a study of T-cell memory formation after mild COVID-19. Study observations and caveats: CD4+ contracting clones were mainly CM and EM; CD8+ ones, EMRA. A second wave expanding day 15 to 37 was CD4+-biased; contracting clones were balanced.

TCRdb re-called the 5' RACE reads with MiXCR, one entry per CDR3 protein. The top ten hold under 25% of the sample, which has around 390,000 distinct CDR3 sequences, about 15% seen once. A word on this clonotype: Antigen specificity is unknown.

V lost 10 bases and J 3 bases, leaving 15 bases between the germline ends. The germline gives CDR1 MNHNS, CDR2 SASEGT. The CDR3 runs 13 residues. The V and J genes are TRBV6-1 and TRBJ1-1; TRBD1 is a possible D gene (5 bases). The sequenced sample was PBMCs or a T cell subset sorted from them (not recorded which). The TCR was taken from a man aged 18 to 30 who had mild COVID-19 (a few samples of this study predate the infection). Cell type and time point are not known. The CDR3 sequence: CANRRGWDTEAFF. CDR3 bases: TGTGCCAATCGAAGGGGTTGGGACACTGAAGCTTTCTTT.